This TCR beta chain was sequenced for a study of vaccination effects on CD4 cells after COVID-19. Study context: Either the mRNA-1273 or the BNT162b2 vaccine was given to participants as two doses.

The method was immunoSEQ multiplex PCR; TCRdb's version includes in-frame clones alone and lacks a portion of them. Of around 63,000 clones listed, approximately 75% are singletons. Overall study results and limits: Healthy vaccine recipients' vaccine-induced clones were almost all SARS-CoV-2 mono-reactive. Whether induced by infection or by vaccine, clones showed marked clonal contraction late after vaccination.

The V gene end was trimmed by 6 bases and the J gene end by 11 bases; junction bases not matched to a gene: 15. The germline V gene encodes CDR1 SGHTA and CDR2 FQGNSA. The CDR3 is 14 residues long. Comment on this clone: Antigen: not known.

CD4+ T cells specific for antigen were expanded with viral peptide pools by the ViraFEST assay before sequencing. Cells that had been cultured for 9 to 10 days were the source of isolated CD4+ T cells. Neither prior SARS-CoV-2 infection nor positive nucleocapsid antibodies were present in the vaccine recipients. IL-2 medium took the place of half the medium on both days 3 and 7. This sequence was found in a human donor who received a COVID-19 vaccine. The chain joins TRBV7-2 to TRBJ1-1, with 7 bases lining up with TRBD1. The starting material was CD4+ T cells from PBMCs cultured with HCoV-OC43 spike peptides, obtained before COVID-19 vaccination. The subset was: HCoV-OC43 spike overlapping peptide pool stimulation. This CDR3 is CASRRWDSPEWAFF. CDR3 nucleotide sequence: TGTGCCAGCAGGCGGTGGGACAGCCCCGAGTGGGCTTTCTTT.